This T cell receptor (beta chain) was sequenced during a study of blood T cell repertoires in COVID-19. Residents of 24 US areas, aged about 18 to 95 years, made up the participants. The CDR3 has 14 residues. CDR1 is WNHNN and CDR2 is SYGVQD in the germline V gene (reference sequence). V was clipped by 1 base and J by 6 bases, with 10 bases between them. Repertoires were generated with immunoSEQ multiplex PCR, while TCRdb's copy carries only in-frame clones and drops some. The sample lists some 300,000 clones; 70% to 90% were seen once. This clonotype was sampled from a woman aged 55-69 years in a cohort exposed to, infected with or recovered from COVID-19 (not recorded which). This chain links TRBV10-1 with TRBJ2-1, with D possibly TRBD1 on 5 matching bases. Sequenced: PBMCs or T cells enriched from blood (not recorded which). The CDR3 DNA is TGCGCCAGCAGTGAGTGGGGCCCCGGCAATGAGCAGTTCTTC. The encoded protein is CASSEWGPGNEQFF.